A selection of T cell receptor beta chains follows, all from one sample in a study of T cell responses to AZD1222 COVID-19 vaccine. Using immunoSEQ multiplex PCR, the repertoire was profiled, and TCRdb retains in-frame clones only, with some absent. The sample has around 83,000 clones, under 95% seen once. The sequenced sample was peripheral blood, obtained on day 0 of AZD1222 vaccination. Every receptor here comes from an adult in good health. Each CDR3 is given with its conserved first and last residue. D genes are given only for firm matches. Only part of the rows carry a size: once, few, many, or a class if the clone is expanded.

CDR3aa,CDR3nt,j_gene,v_gene,abundance,d_gene
CASSSSSGDTGTQYF,TGCGCCAGCAGCTCCTCTAGCGGTGACACGGGAACGCAGTATTTT,TRBJ2-3,TRBV5-1,-,TRBD2
CASSLWIGRVRDNEQFF,TGTGCCAGCAGTTTATGGATCGGGAGGGTTAGGGACAATGAGCAGTTCTTC,TRBJ2-1,TRBV28,-,TRBD2
CASSPGGRSYEQYF,TGTGCCAGCAGCCCGGGGGGGAGGTCCTACGAGCAGTACTTC,TRBJ2-7,TRBV9,-,TRBD2
CATSNFENTEAFF,TGTGCCACCAGCAATTTTGAAAACACTGAAGCTTTCTTT,TRBJ1-1,TRBV15,-,-
CARGAKGSVYNEQFF,TGTGCCAGAGGGGCGAAGGGTAGCGTATACAATGAGCAGTTCTTC,TRBJ2-1,TRBV9,-,-
CASSVPGTGSYEQYF,TGTGCCAGCAGTGTCCCCGGGACAGGGTCATACGAGCAGTACTTC,TRBJ2-7,TRBV25-1,-,TRBD1
CASSQTKGLAGYYEQYF,TGCGCCAGCAGCCAAACAAAAGGACTAGCGGGATACTACGAGCAGTACTTC,TRBJ2-7,TRBV4-1,-,TRBD2
CASSFRGGENTEAFF,TGCGCCAGCAGCTTTCGCGGGGGAGAGAACACTGAAGCTTTCTTT,TRBJ1-1,TRBV5-1,-,-
CASSGENTGELFF,TGTGCCAGCAGCGGAGAAAACACCGGGGAGCTGTTTTTT,TRBJ2-2,TRBV9,-,-
CASSQGHVVSGNTIYF,TGTGCCAGCAGCCAGGGACACGTCGTCTCTGGAAACACCATATATTTT,TRBJ1-3,TRBV3-1/TRBV3-2,-,-
CASSLARQGNNEQFF,TGTGCCAGCAGCTTAGCGAGACAGGGCAACAATGAGCAGTTCTTC,TRBJ2-1,TRBV7-9,-,TRBD1
CASSPILYEQYF,TGTGCCAGCAGTCCAATTCTCTACGAGCAGTACTTC,TRBJ2-7,TRBV2,once,-
CASSESINLGAGQYF,TGCGCCAGCAGTGAGTCGATCAATTTAGGGGCCGGGCAGTACTTC,TRBJ2-7,TRBV10-1,-,-